The entry below gives a single TCR beta chain sequence along with its context. This sample stems from a study of PD-L1 blockade in urothelial cancer. Study as a whole: Timepoints chosen for blood analysis were 3 weeks (second dose) and 6 weeks after treatment start.

The CDR3 contains 13 residues. The germline V and J ends were trimmed by 5 bases and 1 base, with 8 bases remaining between them. Germline V gene lookup returns CDR1 SEHNR and CDR2 FQNEAQ (reference sequence). There were between 1 and 8 samples from each patient, taken pretreatment and on-treatment. Some clones are missing from TCRdb's copy, which holds only in-frame ones; the method was immunoSEQ multiplex PCR. The data show fewer than 40,000 clones, 80% to 90% seen once. The receptor comes from a man in his fifties with urothelial cancer. V gene TRBV7-9 combines with J gene TRBJ1-1; D remains unclear. The sample in question was PBMCs, obtained around atezolizumab (anti-PD-L1) treatment. The CDR3 DNA follows: TGTGCCAGCAGCGAGACACCGAACACTGAAGCTTTCTTT. Its translation: CASSETPNTEAFF. Based on the CDR3 plus reference TRBV7-9 and TRBJ1-1, the full variable domain is DTGVSQNPRHKITKRGQNVTFRCDPISEHNRLYWYRQTLGQGPEFLTYFQNEAQLEKSRLLSDRFSAERPKGSFSTLEIQRTEQGDSAMYLCASSETPNTEAFFGQGTRLTVV.